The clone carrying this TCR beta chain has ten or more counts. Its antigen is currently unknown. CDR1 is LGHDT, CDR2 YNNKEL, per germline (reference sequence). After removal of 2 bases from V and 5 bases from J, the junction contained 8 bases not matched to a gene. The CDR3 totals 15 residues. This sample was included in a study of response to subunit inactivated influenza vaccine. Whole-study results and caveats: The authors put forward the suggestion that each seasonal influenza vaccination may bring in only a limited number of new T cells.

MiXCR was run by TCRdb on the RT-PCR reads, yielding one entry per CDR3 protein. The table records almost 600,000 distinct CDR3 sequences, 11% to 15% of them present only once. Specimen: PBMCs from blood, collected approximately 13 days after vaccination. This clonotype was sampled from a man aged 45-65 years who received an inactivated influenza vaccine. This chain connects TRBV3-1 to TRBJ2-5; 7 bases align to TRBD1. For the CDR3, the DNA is TGTGCCAGCAGCCAACCCACAGGGGCGTGGGAGACCCAGTACTTC. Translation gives CASSQPTGAWETQYF.